The clone carrying this TCR beta chain has a handful of counts. This sample is part of a study of blood T cell repertoires in COVID-19. The overall study: Material from acute and convalescent COVID-19 was sourced from the United States, Italy and Spain. T cells, B-cell-depleted T cells, or PBMCs supplied cDNA or gDNA.

As originally analysed: For nucleated cells, counts were estimated from reference gene primer amplification. The table came from immunoSEQ multiplex PCR; TCRdb's copy has only in-frame clones and leaves some out. V, J and clone size derive from that table, while D and trimming were established from the DNA sequence. The sample has about 150,000 clones; about four fifths are singletons. Germline V gives CDR1 SGHRS, CDR2 YFSETQ. This CDR3 spans 14 amino acids. With V trimmed by 4 bases and J by 8 bases, 11 bases remained unmatched. The specimen sequenced was peripheral blood. This rearrangement joins TRBV5-1 to TRBJ1-2; TRBD1 matches 7 bases. This receptor was identified in a human donor with acute or convalescent COVID-19. The donor label of this sample is uncertain. The CDR3 region is CASSGTETRLGYTF. In DNA, the CDR3 is TGCGCCAGCAGCGGGACAGAGACAAGGCTCGGCTACACCTTC.